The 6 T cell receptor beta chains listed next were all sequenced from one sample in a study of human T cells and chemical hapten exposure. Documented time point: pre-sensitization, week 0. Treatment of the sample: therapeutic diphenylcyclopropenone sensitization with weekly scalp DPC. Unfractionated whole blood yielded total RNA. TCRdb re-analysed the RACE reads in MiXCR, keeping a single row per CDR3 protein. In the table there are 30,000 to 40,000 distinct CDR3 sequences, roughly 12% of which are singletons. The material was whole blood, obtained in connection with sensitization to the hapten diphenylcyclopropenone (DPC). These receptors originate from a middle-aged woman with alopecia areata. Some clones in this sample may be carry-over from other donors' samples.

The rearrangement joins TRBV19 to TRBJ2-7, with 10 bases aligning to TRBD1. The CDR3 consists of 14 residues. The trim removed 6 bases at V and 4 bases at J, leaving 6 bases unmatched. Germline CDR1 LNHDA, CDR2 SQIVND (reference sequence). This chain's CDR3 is CASRQTGGSYEQYF. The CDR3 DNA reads TGTGCCAGTAGACAGACAGGGGGCTCGTACGAGCAGTACTTC.

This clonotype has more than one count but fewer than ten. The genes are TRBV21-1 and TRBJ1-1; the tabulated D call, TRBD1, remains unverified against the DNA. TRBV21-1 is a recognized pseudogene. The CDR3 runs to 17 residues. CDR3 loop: CASSTRTDGGPNTEAFF. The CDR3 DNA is TGTGCCAGCAGCACCCGGACAGACGGGGGGCCAAACACTGAAGCTTTCTTT.

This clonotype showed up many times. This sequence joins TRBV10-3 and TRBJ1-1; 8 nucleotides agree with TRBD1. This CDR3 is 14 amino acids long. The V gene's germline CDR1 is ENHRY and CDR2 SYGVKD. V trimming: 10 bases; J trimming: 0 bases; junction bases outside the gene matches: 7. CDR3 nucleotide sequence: TGTGCCACCCAGGGGGCGCGTTTGAACACTGAAGCTTTCTTT. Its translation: CATQGARLNTEAFF.

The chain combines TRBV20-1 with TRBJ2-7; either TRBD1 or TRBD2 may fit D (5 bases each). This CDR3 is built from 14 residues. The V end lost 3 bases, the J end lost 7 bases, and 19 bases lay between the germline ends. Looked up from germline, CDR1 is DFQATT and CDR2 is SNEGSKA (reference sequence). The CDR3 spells CSASKLEGREEQYF. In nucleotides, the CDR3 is TGCAGTGCTAGTAAACTAGAGGGGAGAGAAGAGCAGTACTTC.

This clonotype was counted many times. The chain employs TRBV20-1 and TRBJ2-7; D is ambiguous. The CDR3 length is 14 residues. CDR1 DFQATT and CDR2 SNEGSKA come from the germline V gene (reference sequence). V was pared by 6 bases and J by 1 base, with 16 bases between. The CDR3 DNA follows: TGCAGTGCCGTAGTCCGCCCGTATTCCTACGAGCAGTACTTC. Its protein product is CSAVVRPYSYEQYF.

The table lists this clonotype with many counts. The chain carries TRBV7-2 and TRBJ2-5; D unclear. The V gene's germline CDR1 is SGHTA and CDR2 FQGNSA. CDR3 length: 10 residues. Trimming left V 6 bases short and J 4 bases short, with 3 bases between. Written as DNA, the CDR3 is TGTGCCAGCAGGCGAGAGACCCAGTACTTC. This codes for CASRRETQYF.